This T cell receptor beta chain was recorded in a study of T cells in Graves' hyperthyroidism and ophthalmopathy. Whole-study findings and limits: Researchers report that a 13 V-J model separated ophthalmopathy from stable hyperthyroidism.

PBMCs were collected from a roughly 10 ml volume of fresh peripheral blood. TCR beta CDR3 regions were amplified from RNA. A set of HTBI primers served as the primers for a first-round RT-PCR of the TCR CDR3. TCRdb fed the multiplex PCR reads into MiXCR, producing one record per CDR3 protein. The repertoire consists of roughly 330,000 distinct CDR3 sequences, with roughly 17% occurring once and the leading ten covering around 33%. The germline CDR1 and CDR2 sequences are SGHAT and FQNNGV. Between the trimmed V and J ends, which lost 5 bases and 5 bases, there was a span of 8 bases. CDR3 length equals 12 residues. This clonotype occurred many times. Its specificity is unknown.

The rearrangement joins TRBV11-2 to TRBJ2-3, with D uncertain. Sample: blood. The receptor's source is a man aged 25-45 years with Graves' hyperthyroidism. CDR3 protein: CASSRWEDTQYF. The CDR3 nucleotides read TGTGCCAGCAGCCGGTGGGAAGATACGCAGTATTTT.